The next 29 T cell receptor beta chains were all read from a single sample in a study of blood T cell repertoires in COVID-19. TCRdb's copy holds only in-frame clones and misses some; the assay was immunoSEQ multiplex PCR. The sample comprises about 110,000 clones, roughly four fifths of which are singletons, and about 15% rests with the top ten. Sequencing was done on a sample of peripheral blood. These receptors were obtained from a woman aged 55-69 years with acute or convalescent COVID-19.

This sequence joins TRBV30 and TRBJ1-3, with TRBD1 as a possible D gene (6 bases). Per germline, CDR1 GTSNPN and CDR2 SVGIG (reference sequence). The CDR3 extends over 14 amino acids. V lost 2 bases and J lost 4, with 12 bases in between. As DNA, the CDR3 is TGTGCCTGGAGTCAGGGGTTCCAGGGAAACACCATATATTTT. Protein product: CAWSQGFQGNTIYF.

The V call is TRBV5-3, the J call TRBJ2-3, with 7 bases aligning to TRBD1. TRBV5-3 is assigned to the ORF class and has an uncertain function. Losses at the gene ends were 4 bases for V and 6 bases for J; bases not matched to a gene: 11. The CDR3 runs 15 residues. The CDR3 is CARSPRDSSGDTQYF. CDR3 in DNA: TGTGCCAGAAGCCCTCGGGACAGTTCAGGGGATACGCAGTATTTT.

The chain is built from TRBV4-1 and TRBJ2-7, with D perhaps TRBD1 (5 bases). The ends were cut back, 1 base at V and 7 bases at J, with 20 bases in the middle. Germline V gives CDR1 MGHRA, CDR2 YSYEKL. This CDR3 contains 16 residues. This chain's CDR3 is CASSQGGPGHRGEQYF. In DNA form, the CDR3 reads TGCGCCAGCAGCCAAGGCGGTCCAGGGCATAGGGGAGAGCAGTACTTC.

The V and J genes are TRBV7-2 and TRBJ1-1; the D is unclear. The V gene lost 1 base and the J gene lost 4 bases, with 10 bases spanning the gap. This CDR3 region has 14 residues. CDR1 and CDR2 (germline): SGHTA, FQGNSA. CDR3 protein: CASSLDAGSTEAFF. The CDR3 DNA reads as TGTGCCAGCAGCTTAGATGCGGGGTCCACTGAAGCTTTCTTT.

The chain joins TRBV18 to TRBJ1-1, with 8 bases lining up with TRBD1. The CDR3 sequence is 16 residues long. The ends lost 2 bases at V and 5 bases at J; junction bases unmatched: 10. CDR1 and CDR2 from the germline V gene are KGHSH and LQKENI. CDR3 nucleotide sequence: TGTGCCAGCTCACCAATCGGACAGGGTTTGGGGACTGAAGCTTTCTTT. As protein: CASSPIGQGLGTEAFF.

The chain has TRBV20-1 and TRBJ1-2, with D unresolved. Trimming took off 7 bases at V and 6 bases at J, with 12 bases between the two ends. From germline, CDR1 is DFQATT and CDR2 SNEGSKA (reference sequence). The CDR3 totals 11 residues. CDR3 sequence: CSVPGGDGYTF. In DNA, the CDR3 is TGCAGTGTTCCAGGCGGGGATGGCTACACCTTC.

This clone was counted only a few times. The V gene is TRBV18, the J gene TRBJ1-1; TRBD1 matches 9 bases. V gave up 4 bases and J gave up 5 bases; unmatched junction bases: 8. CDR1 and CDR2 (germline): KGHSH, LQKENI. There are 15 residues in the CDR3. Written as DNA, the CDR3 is TGTGCCAGCTCACTAGACAGGGGGGAATGGACTGAAGCTTTCTTT. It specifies CASSLDRGEWTEAFF.

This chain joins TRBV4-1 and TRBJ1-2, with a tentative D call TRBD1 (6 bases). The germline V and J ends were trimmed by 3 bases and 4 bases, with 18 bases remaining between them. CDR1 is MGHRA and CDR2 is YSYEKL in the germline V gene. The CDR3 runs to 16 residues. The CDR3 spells CASSHSGQSILYGYTF. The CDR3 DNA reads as TGCGCCAGCAGCCATTCCGGACAGTCCATTCTCTATGGCTACACCTTC.

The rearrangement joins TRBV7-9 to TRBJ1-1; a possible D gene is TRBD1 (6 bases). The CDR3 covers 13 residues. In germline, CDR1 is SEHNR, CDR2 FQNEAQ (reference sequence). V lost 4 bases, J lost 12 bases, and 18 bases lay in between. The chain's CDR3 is CASSSRQAEVSFF. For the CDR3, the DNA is TGTGCCAGCAGCTCCCGACAGGCCGAGGTTTCTTTCTTT.

The DNA of the CDR3 is TGCGCCAGCAGCCAAAATAGCGGGGGAGCAGGAGATACGCAGTATTTT. Its protein product is CASSQNSGGAGDTQYF. This chain uses TRBV4-3 with TRBJ2-3; 9 bases fit TRBD2. The CDR3 has 16 residues. The V gene end was trimmed by 2 bases and the J gene end by 5 bases; junction bases not matched to a gene: 8. Germline loops: CDR1 LGHNA, CDR2 YSLEER.

Here the CDR3 reads CASREGGGEREKLFF. DNA of the CDR3: TGTGCCAGCAGAGAGGGGGGGGGCGAACGAGAAAAACTGTTTTTT. The rearrangement links TRBV7-2 to TRBJ1-4, with TRBD1 as a possible D gene (6 bases). This CDR3 is 15 amino acids long. Germline V CDR1 and CDR2: SGHTA, FQGNSA. V lost 6 bases and J 8 bases, leaving 19 bases between the germline ends.

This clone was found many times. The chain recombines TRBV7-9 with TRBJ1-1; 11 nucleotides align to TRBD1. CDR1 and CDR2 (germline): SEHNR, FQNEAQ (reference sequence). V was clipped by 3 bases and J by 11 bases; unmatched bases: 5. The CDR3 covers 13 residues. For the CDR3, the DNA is TGTGCCAGCAGCTTGGGACAGGGGGAATCCGCTTTCTTT. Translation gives CASSLGQGESAFF.

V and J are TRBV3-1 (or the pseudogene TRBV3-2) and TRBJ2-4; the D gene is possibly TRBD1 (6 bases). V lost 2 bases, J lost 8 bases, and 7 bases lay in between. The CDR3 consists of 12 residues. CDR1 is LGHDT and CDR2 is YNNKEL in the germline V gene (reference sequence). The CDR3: CASSQRGYIQYF. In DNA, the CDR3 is TGTGCCAGCAGCCAAAGGGGGTACATTCAGTACTTC.

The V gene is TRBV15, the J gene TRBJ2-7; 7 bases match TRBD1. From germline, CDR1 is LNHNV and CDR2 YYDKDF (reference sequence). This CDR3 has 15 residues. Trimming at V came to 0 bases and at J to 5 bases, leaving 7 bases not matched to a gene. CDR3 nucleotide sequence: TGTGCCACCAGCAGAGATCGACAGGGTGTTGACGAGCAGTACTTC. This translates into CATSRDRQGVDEQYF.

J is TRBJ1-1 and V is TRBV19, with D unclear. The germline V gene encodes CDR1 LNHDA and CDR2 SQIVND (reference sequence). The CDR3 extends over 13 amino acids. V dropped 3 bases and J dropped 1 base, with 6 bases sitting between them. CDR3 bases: TGTGCCAGTAGTATGAACTGGAACACTGAAGCTTTCTTT. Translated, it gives CASSMNWNTEAFF.

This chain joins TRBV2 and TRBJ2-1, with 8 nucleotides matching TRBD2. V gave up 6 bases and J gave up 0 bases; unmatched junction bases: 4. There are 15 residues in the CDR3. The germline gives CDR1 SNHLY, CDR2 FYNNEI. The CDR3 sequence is CASSPGGSSYNEQFF. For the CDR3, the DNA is TGTGCCAGCAGCCCGGGGGGGAGCTCCTACAATGAGCAGTTCTTC.

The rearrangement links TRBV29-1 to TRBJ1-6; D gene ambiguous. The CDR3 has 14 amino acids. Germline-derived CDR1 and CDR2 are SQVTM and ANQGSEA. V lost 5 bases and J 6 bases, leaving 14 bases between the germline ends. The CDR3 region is CSVPIGSGNSPLHF. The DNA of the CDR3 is TGCAGCGTTCCTATTGGTAGCGGTAATTCACCCCTCCACTTT.

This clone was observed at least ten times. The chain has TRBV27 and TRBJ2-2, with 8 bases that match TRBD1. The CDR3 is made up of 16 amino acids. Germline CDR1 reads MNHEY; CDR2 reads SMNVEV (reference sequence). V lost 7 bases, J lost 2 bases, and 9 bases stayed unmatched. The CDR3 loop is CASIPPGQVNTGELFF. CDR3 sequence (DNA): TGTGCCAGCATTCCCCCGGGACAGGTCAACACCGGGGAGCTGTTTTTT.

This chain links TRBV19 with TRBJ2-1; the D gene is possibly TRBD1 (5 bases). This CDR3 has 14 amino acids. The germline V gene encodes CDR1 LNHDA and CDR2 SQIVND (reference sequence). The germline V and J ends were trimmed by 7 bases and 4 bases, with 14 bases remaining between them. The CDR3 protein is CASTPGLGYNEQFF. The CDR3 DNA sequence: TGTGCCAGTACCCCAGGGCTGGGTTACAATGAGCAGTTCTTC.

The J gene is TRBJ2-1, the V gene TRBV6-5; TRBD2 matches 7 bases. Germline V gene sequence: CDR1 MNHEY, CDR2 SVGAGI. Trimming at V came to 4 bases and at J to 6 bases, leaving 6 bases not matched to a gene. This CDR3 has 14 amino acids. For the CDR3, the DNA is TGTGCCAGCAGTTCGACCGGGACTACCAATGAGCAGTTCTTC. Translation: CASSSTGTTNEQFF.

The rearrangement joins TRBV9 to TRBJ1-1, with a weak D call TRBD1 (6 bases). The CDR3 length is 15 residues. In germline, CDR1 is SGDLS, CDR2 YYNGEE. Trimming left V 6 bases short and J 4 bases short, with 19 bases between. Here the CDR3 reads CASTDQSAGATEAFF. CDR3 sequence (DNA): TGTGCCAGCACCGATCAGAGCGCGGGGGCCACTGAAGCTTTCTTT.

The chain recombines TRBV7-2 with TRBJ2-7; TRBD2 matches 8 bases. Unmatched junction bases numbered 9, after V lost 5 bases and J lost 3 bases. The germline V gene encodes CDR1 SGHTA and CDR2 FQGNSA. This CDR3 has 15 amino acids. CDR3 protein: CASSPLRGVNYEQYF. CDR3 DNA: TGTGCCAGCAGCCCCCTGCGGGGGGTTAACTACGAGCAGTACTTC.

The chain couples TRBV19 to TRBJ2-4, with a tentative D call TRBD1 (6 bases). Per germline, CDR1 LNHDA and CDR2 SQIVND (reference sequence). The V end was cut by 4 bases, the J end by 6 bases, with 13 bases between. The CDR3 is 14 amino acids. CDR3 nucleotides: TGTGCCAGTAGTAAAGACAGGTTAGGAAACATTCAGTACTTC. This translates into CASSKDRLGNIQYF.

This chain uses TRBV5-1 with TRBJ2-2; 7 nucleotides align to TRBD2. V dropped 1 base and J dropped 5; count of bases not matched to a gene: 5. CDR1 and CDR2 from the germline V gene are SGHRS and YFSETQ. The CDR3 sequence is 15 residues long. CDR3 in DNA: TGCGCCAGCAGCTTGAGCCGGGGGGATACCGGGGAGCTGTTTTTT. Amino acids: CASSLSRGDTGELFF.

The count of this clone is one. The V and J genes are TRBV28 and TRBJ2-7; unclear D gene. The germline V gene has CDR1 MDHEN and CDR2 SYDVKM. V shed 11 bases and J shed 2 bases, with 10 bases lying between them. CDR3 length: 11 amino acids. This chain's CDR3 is CAVLGAYEQYF. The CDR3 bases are TGTGCCGTTCTAGGTGCCTACGAGCAGTACTTC.

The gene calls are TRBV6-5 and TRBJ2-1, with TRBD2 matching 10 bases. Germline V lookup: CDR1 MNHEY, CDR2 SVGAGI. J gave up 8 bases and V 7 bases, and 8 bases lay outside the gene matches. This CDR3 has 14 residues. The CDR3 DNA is TGTGCCAGCATGGGAGCGGGGGGGCGGGATGAGCAGTTCTTC. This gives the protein CASMGAGGRDEQFF.

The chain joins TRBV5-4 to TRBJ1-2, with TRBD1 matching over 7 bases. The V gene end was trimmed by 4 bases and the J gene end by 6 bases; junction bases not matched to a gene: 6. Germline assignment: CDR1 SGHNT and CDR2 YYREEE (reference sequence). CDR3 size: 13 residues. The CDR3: CASSIDRDHGYTF. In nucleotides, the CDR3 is TGTGCCAGCAGCATTGACAGGGACCATGGCTACACCTTC.

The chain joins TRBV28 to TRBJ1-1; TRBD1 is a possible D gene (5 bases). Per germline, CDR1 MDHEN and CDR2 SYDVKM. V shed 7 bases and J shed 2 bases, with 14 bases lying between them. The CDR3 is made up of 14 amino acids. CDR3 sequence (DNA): TGTGCCAGCACCTTCCTGACAGACAACACTGAAGCTTTCTTT. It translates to CASTFLTDNTEAFF. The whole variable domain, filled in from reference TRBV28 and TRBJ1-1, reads DVKVTQSSRYLVKRTGEKVFLECVQDMDHENMFWYRQDPGLGLRLIYFSYDVKMKEKGDIPEGYSVSREKKERFSLILESASTNQTSMYLCASTFLTDNTEAFFGQGTRLTVV.

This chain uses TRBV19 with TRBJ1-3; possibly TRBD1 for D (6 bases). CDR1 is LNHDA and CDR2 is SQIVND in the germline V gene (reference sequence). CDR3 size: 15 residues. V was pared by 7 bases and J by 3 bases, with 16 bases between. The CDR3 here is CASNFGATGGNTIYF. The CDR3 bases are TGTGCCAGTAATTTTGGAGCGACAGGTGGAAACACCATATATTTT.